This is a list of T cell receptor beta chains from one sample in a study of CD8+ T cells in alopecia areata. This table comes from immunoSEQ multiplex PCR, and its TCRdb copy is limited to in-frame clones, with some not included. In the table there are about 250,000 clones, about 68% of which are singletons. The sequenced sample was CD4+ T cells sorted from blood, obtained at week 0. The origin of the receptors is a human donor with alopecia areata. Each CDR3 is given with its conserved first and last residue. Fields, in order: D gene, clone size, J gene, V gene, CDR3 protein, CDR3 DNA. The D gene is left open where the match is weak. Clone size appears in some rows only: once, few, many, or a class for an expanded clone.

d_call: .; clone_size: .; j_call: TRBJ2-1; v_call: TRBV4-2; cdr3_aa: CASSQPTPDEQFF; cdr3_nt: TGTGCCAGCAGCCAACCTACACCGGATGAGCAGTTCTTC
d_call: .; clone_size: .; j_call: TRBJ2-1; v_call: TRBV2; cdr3_aa: CASSEGGFSYNEQFF; cdr3_nt: TGTGCCAGCAGTGAAGGGGGGTTTTCCTACAATGAGCAGTTCTTC
d_call: .; clone_size: .; j_call: TRBJ1-4; v_call: TRBV29-1; cdr3_aa: CSVQGGNEKLFF; cdr3_nt: TGCAGCGTTCAAGGGGGTAATGAAAAACTGTTTTTT
d_call: .; clone_size: .; j_call: TRBJ2-5; v_call: TRBV30; cdr3_aa: CAWSGSHEETQYF; cdr3_nt: TGTGCCTGGAGTGGCTCCCATGAGGAGACCCAGTACTTC
d_call: .; clone_size: .; j_call: TRBJ2-1; v_call: TRBV5-1; cdr3_aa: CASISDPYNEQFF; cdr3_nt: TGCGCCAGCATCTCGGACCCCTACAATGAGCAGTTCTTC
d_call: .; clone_size: few; j_call: TRBJ1-2; v_call: TRBV29-1; cdr3_aa: CSVEHGVGGYTF; cdr3_nt: TGCAGCGTTGAACACGGAGTGGGGGGCTACACCTTC
d_call: TRBD1; clone_size: .; j_call: TRBJ1-2; v_call: TRBV6-5; cdr3_aa: CASSWDRGRRNYGYTF; cdr3_nt: TGTGCCAGCAGTTGGGACAGGGGGCGAAGGAACTATGGCTACACCTTC
d_call: .; clone_size: .; j_call: TRBJ2-3; v_call: TRBV11-2; cdr3_aa: CASSPGNTQYF; cdr3_nt: TGTGCCAGCAGCCCAGGGAATACGCAGTATTTT
d_call: .; clone_size: few; j_call: TRBJ2-7; v_call: TRBV27; cdr3_aa: CASRSHLTGRSSYEQYF; cdr3_nt: TGTGCCAGCAGATCCCACCTGACAGGTCGGAGCTCCTACGAGCAGTACTTC
d_call: TRBD2; clone_size: .; j_call: TRBJ2-1; v_call: TRBV27; cdr3_aa: CASSLPSGESNEQFF; cdr3_nt: TGTGCCAGCAGTTTACCCAGCGGGGAGTCTAATGAGCAGTTCTTC
d_call: TRBD1; clone_size: .; j_call: TRBJ2-7; v_call: TRBV6-6; cdr3_aa: CASSKTGGSYEQYF; cdr3_nt: TGTGCCAGCAGTAAAACAGGGGGGTCCTACGAGCAGTACTTC
d_call: TRBD2; clone_size: .; j_call: TRBJ2-1; v_call: TRBV27; cdr3_aa: CASSSASGVTINEQFF; cdr3_nt: TGTGCCAGCAGTTCAGCTAGCGGGGTAACTATCAATGAGCAGTTCTTC
d_call: .; clone_size: few; j_call: TRBJ1-1; v_call: TRBV29-1; cdr3_aa: CSTGTSTEAFF; cdr3_nt: TGCAGCACGGGGACGTCCACTGAAGCTTTCTTT
d_call: TRBD1; clone_size: .; j_call: TRBJ1-2; v_call: TRBV29-1; cdr3_aa: CSVMGQGAYGYTF; cdr3_nt: TGCAGCGTTATGGGACAGGGCGCCTATGGCTACACCTTC
d_call: TRBD1; clone_size: once; j_call: TRBJ2-3; v_call: TRBV29-1; cdr3_aa: CSVALTGGADTQYF; cdr3_nt: TGCAGCGTCGCTTTGACAGGGGGCGCAGATACGCAGTATTTT
d_call: .; clone_size: .; j_call: TRBJ1-5; v_call: TRBV29-1; cdr3_aa: CSVEMDSNQPQHF; cdr3_nt: TGCAGCGTTGAAATGGATAGCAATCAGCCCCAGCATTTT
d_call: .; clone_size: few; j_call: TRBJ2-1; v_call: TRBV29-1; cdr3_aa: CSAPGPGYNEQFF; cdr3_nt: TGCAGCGCCCCCGGCCCCGGCTACAATGAGCAGTTCTTC
d_call: .; clone_size: .; j_call: TRBJ2-5; v_call: TRBV9; cdr3_aa: CASSPDGLRGETQYF; cdr3_nt: TGTGCCAGCAGCCCGGACGGGTTAAGGGGGGAGACCCAGTACTTC
d_call: .; clone_size: once; j_call: TRBJ1-1; v_call: TRBV3-1/TRBV3-2; cdr3_aa: CAAGEGAFF; cdr3_nt: TGTGCCGCCGGGGAGGGCGCTTTCTTT
d_call: .; clone_size: .; j_call: TRBJ2-7; v_call: TRBV9; cdr3_aa: CASSVEGAYEQYF; cdr3_nt: TGTGCCAGCAGCGTAGAAGGAGCATACGAGCAGTACTTC
d_call: TRBD1; clone_size: .; j_call: TRBJ2-1; v_call: TRBV30; cdr3_aa: CAWRTGLAYNEQFF; cdr3_nt: TGTGCCTGGCGGACAGGGCTTGCCTACAATGAGCAGTTCTTC
d_call: .; clone_size: .; j_call: TRBJ2-3; v_call: TRBV29-1; cdr3_aa: CSVTAGPTDTQYF; cdr3_nt: TGCAGCGTTACCGCGGGACCCACAGATACGCAGTATTTT